The 13 T cell receptor beta chains below all came from one sample that was sequenced in a study of cytomegalovirus exposure and HLA in healthy donors. With 60 Vbeta and 13 Jbeta primers, the PCR was carried out. Repertoires were generated with immunoSEQ multiplex PCR, while TCRdb's copy carries only in-frame clones and drops some. This sample has about 120,000 clones, with roughly 68% found just once. Sequenced material: PBMCs. The receptors were sampled from a woman aged 30 to 39 in good health and CMV-seronegative.

The rearrangement joins TRBV4-2 to TRBJ1-4; tentatively, D is TRBD1 (6 bases). The CDR3 is 16 residues long. Germline CDR1 is LGHNA and CDR2 is YNFKEQ. V lost 4 bases, J lost 3 bases, and 15 bases lay in between. The CDR3 coding sequence is TGTGCCAGCAGCCTCCTCCCCGACAGGTCTAATGAAAAACTGTTTTTT. It yields the protein CASSLLPDRSNEKLFF.

The V call is TRBV7-9, the J call TRBJ1-1; 7 bases are shared with TRBD1. V dropped 2 bases and J dropped 1; count of bases not matched to a gene: 4. This CDR3 region has 15 residues. Germline V gene lookup returns CDR1 SEHNR and CDR2 FQNEAQ (reference sequence). CDR3 bases: TGTGCCAGCAGCTTACAGGGGGATCCGAACACTGAAGCTTTCTTT. The encoded protein is CASSLQGDPNTEAFF.

V is TRBV6-5 and J is TRBJ2-5; 7 positions match TRBD1. From germline, CDR1 is MNHEY and CDR2 SVGAGI. J lost 4 bases, V lost 6 bases, and 5 bases had no gene match. This CDR3 is built from 13 residues. DNA of the CDR3: TGTGCCAGCAGAAGTGGGACAGTAGAGACCCAGTACTTC. This sequence encodes CASRSGTVETQYF.

The rearrangement uses TRBV5-1 and TRBJ1-4; D call uncertain. The V end was cut by 0 bases, the J end by 5 bases, with 14 bases between. The germline gives CDR1 SGHRS, CDR2 YFSETQ. This CDR3 region has 16 residues. The CDR3 is CASSLAPGSQNEKLFF. The CDR3 nucleotides read TGCGCCAGCAGCTTGGCTCCCGGGAGCCAAAATGAAAAACTGTTTTTT.

The CDR3 nucleotides are TGTGCCGCAAACACCCTAGATCAGCCCCAGCATTTT. Protein product: CAANTLDQPQHF. This chain links TRBV10-3 with TRBJ1-5; unclear D gene. V lost 11 bases, J lost 5 bases, and 13 bases lay in between. Germline values: CDR1 ENHRY, CDR2 SYGVKD. The CDR3 totals 12 residues.

The chain recombines TRBV19 with TRBJ2-3; D gene unclear. Germline V CDR1 and CDR2: LNHDA, SQIVND (reference sequence). The CDR3 covers 14 residues. Trimming shortened V by 1 base and J by 1 base, and 6 bases separated the two germline ends. CDR3 DNA sequence: TGTGCCAGTAGTATAGGTCCGGGCACAGATACGCAGTATTTT. This codes for CASSIGPGTDTQYF.

The J gene is TRBJ2-7, the V gene TRBV4-3; 8 nucleotides match TRBD1. The CDR3 has 13 amino acids. CDR1 LGHNA and CDR2 YSLEER come from the germline V gene. V dropped 2 bases and J dropped 7; count of bases not matched to a gene: 4. The chain's CDR3 is CASSQQTGDEQYF. CDR3 sequence (DNA): TGCGCCAGCAGCCAACAGACAGGGGATGAGCAGTACTTC.

This clone showed up just a few times. The J gene is TRBJ1-4, the V gene TRBV2, with 9 bases matching TRBD1. The CDR3 covers 14 residues. J was trimmed by 8 bases and V by 7 bases; bases with no gene match: 8. Germline CDR1 and CDR2: SNHLY and FYNNEI. This chain's CDR3 is CASTKTGGDEKLFF. In DNA form, the CDR3 reads TGTGCCAGCACAAAGACAGGGGGAGACGAAAAACTGTTTTTT.

This chain joins TRBV19 and TRBJ2-7, with a possible D match to TRBD2 (5 bases). This CDR3 spans 15 amino acids. Between the trimmed V and J ends, which lost 5 bases and 3 bases, there was a span of 17 bases. Germline CDR1 reads LNHDA; CDR2 reads SQIVND (reference sequence). CDR3 protein: CASSARVIGDYEQYF. The CDR3 DNA is TGTGCCAGTAGTGCTAGGGTTATCGGGGACTACGAGCAGTACTTC.

The chain recombines TRBV29-1 with TRBJ2-3, with 7 bases aligning to TRBD1. The CDR3 extends over 13 amino acids. Trimming cost V 7 bases and J 5 bases; bases outside gene matches: 9. Looked up from germline, CDR1 is SQVTM and CDR2 is ANQGSEA. CDR3 amino acids: CSARGPWGDTQYF. In DNA, the CDR3 is TGCAGCGCAAGGGGGCCCTGGGGAGATACGCAGTATTTT.

This chain uses TRBV14 with TRBJ2-7; the D is unclear. Germline V gives CDR1 SGHDN, CDR2 FVKESK. The CDR3 extends over 14 amino acids. V lost 1 base to trimming and J lost 3 bases, with 10 bases between them. CDR3 DNA sequence: TGTGCCAGCAGCCAAGGGCCTTCGGGCTACGAGCAGTACTTC. Protein product: CASSQGPSGYEQYF.

The chain recombines TRBV12-2 with TRBJ1-3; the tabulated D call, TRBD1, remains unverified against the DNA. TRBV12-2 is tagged as a pseudogene. The CDR3 is made up of 15 amino acids. The CDR3 is CASRPLGHLGNTIYF. CDR3 in DNA: TGTGCAAGTCGCCCTCTGGGACACCTTGGAAACACCATATATTTT.

V and J are TRBV2 and TRBJ1-6; 7 nucleotides agree with TRBD1. CDR1 is SNHLY and CDR2 is FYNNEI in the germline V gene. Trimming removed 3 bases from V and 4 bases from J; junction bases left unmatched: 6. This CDR3 is built from 16 residues. The CDR3 DNA sequence: TGTGCCAGCAGTGAGGGACAGAGCCTTTATAATTCACCCCTCCACTTT. This sequence encodes CASSEGQSLYNSPLHF.